This is a list of T cell receptor beta chains from one sample in a study of blood T cell repertoires in COVID-19. Sequenced by immunoSEQ multiplex PCR; TCRdb stores in-frame clones only, minus some. Among about 110,000 clones, about nine tenths were seen once, and the ten largest hold under 2.5%. Sequenced sample: peripheral blood. The receptors were sampled from a human donor in a cohort sampled during active COVID-19. Both conserved end residues are part of each CDR3. Fields, in order: J gene, clone size, D gene, V gene, CDR3 DNA, CDR3 protein. The D gene is left open where the match is weak. Some rows have no size entry. The others give once, few or many, or a class for an expanded clone.

>TRBJ2-1|-|TRBD2|TRBV7-2
TGTGCCAGCAGCTGGGGACTAGCGGGAAGCTCCTACAATGAGCAGTTCTTC
CASSWGLAGSSYNEQFF
>TRBJ2-3|-|-|TRBV3-1/TRBV3-2
TGTGCCAGCAGCCAAGCCGGGTCTCAGAGGACAGATACGCAGTATTTT
CASSQAGSQRTDTQYF
>TRBJ2-2|-|-|TRBV7-9
TGTGCCAGCAGCTTAGTTTCGAGCACCGGGGAGCTGTTTTTT
CASSLVSSTGELFF
>TRBJ2-5|-|-|TRBV9
TGTGCCAGCAGCGTAGCCGGGACAAGCGCTGAGACCCAGTACTTC
CASSVAGTSAETQYF
>TRBJ2-7|-|TRBD2|TRBV2
TGTGCCAGCAGGGACACTAGCGGGGGGGCCGGCGAGCAGTACTTC
CASRDTSGGAGEQYF
>TRBJ2-3|-|-|TRBV9
TGTGCCAGCAGCGTAGATCCCCGGGATCCGACAGATACGCAGTATTTT
CASSVDPRDPTDTQYF
>TRBJ1-2|-|-|TRBV6-5
TGTGCCAGCGCGGGGGAGATGGGCTACACCTTC
CASAGEMGYTF
>TRBJ2-3|-|TRBD1|TRBV6-1
TGTGCCAGCAGTGAACGTCAGGGGGCAGTTCGGAATACGCAGTATTTT
CASSERQGAVRNTQYF
>TRBJ1-3|-|-|TRBV15
TGTGCCACCAGCATGCGGCGAGCTGGAAACACCATATATTTT
CATSMRRAGNTIYF
>TRBJ2-1|-|-|TRBV6-5
TGTGCCAGTGTAAGAGAAGTATACTCCTACAATGAGCAGTTCTTC
CASVREVYSYNEQFF
>TRBJ2-1|-|TRBD2|TRBV30
TGTGCCTGGAGTGGGACTAGCGGGAACTCCTACAATGAGCAGTTCTTC
CAWSGTSGNSYNEQFF
>TRBJ1-2|-|-|TRBV4-1
TGCGCCAGCAGCCAAGGCCCAGGGTACTCCTATGGCTACACCTTC
CASSQGPGYSYGYTF
>TRBJ1-1|-|-|TRBV28
TGTGCCAGCAGGCCTCTCGGGGGGACTGAAGCTTTCTTT
CASRPLGGTEAFF
>TRBJ1-5|-|TRBD1|TRBV19
TGTGCCAGTACTAAACCAGGGGGTGGGGGCAATCAGCCCCAGCATTTT
CASTKPGGGGNQPQHF
>TRBJ2-1|once|-|TRBV30
TGTGCCTGGAGTAGTCAGGGATATGGTGAGCAGTTCTTC
CAWSSQGYGEQFF
>TRBJ2-5|once|TRBD1|TRBV6-5
TGTGCCAGCAGCGTAGGGACAGAAAAAGAGACCCAGTACTTC
CASSVGTEKETQYF